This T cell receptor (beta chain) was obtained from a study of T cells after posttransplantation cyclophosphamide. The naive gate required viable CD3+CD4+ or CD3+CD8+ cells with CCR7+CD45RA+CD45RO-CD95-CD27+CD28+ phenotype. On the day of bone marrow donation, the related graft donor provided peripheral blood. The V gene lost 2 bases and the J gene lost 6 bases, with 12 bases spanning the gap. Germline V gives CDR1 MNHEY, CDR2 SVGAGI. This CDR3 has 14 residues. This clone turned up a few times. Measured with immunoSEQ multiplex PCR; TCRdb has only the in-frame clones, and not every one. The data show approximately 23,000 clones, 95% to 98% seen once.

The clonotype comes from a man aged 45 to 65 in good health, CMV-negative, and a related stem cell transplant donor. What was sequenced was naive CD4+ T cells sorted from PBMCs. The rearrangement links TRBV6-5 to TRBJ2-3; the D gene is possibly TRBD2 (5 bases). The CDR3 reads CASSYGEMYDTQYF. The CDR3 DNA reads TGTGCCAGCAGTTACGGGGAGATGTACGATACGCAGTATTTT.